This T cell receptor beta chain is from a study of a mutant IDH1 vaccine in newly diagnosed glioma. Time point meaning: baseline, week 1 (first vaccination visit). Treatment here: pre-vaccination baseline after standard-of-care therapy. The repertoire was sequenced with immunoSEQ multiplex PCR; TCRdb's copy has only in-frame clones and lacks some. The sample holds about 38,000 clones; 78% are singletons and the top ten take approximately 9.1%. V gave up 5 bases and J gave up 1 base, with 11 bases separating them. Germline lookup yields CDR1 LNHDA and CDR2 SQIVND (reference sequence). The CDR3 totals 14 residues.

This chain uses TRBV19 with TRBJ1-1; weak D call: TRBD1 (6 bases). The sample was PBMCs, taken from a glioma patient treated with radiotherapy, temozolomide or both. The source is a man aged 35-49 years with glioma. Some clones in this sample may be carry-over from other donors' samples. The CDR3 protein is CASSPRTENTEAFF. CDR3 DNA: TGTGCCAGTAGTCCCCGGACAGAGAACACTGAAGCTTTCTTT.